Presented here are 32 T cell receptor beta chains from one specimen sequenced in a study of T cell responses to AZD1222 COVID-19 vaccine. This table comes from immunoSEQ multiplex PCR, and its TCRdb copy is limited to in-frame clones, with some not included. The sample yields 100,000 or so clones, around 87% seen once. The sample consisted of peripheral blood, taken 28 days after the second AZD1222 dose. These receptors all stem from an adult who received the AZD1222 COVID-19 vaccine.

The chain recombines TRBV27 with TRBJ2-1, with D possibly TRBD1 on 5 matching bases. The germline V gene encodes CDR1 MNHEY and CDR2 SMNVEV (reference sequence). The CDR3 covers 15 residues. V was shortened by 7 bases and J by 5 bases, with 18 bases between the two germline ends. The CDR3 spells CASIPLGRVDNEQFF. In DNA, the CDR3 is TGTGCCAGCATCCCCCTGGGCAGGGTCGACAATGAGCAGTTCTTC.

J is TRBJ2-7 and V is TRBV27; TRBD2 might be the D (7 bases). Trimming pared 5 bases from V and 6 bases from J, leaving 20 bases between. Germline V gives CDR1 MNHEY, CDR2 SMNVEV (reference sequence). The CDR3 sequence is 15 residues long. Written as DNA, the CDR3 is TGTGCCAGCAGTCCCGGGGGGCAGGGATGGTCCGAGCAGTACTTC. Its translation is CASSPGGQGWSEQYF.

Only one count was recorded for this clone. The rearrangement joins TRBV5-4 to TRBJ2-7, with 9 bases fitting TRBD2. Germline V gene lookup returns CDR1 SGHNT and CDR2 YYREEE (reference sequence). The CDR3 contains 16 residues. J was trimmed by 1 base and V by 2 bases; bases with no gene match: 7. Here the CDR3 reads CASSLGSGGTSYEQYF. The CDR3 DNA is TGTGCCAGCAGCTTAGGTAGCGGGGGAACGTCCTACGAGCAGTACTTC.

The chain carries TRBV4-1 and TRBJ1-2; no firm D call. Deletions cut 3 bases from V and 8 bases from J, with 13 bases between. Germline values: CDR1 MGHRA, CDR2 YSYEKL. The CDR3 has 13 residues. CDR3 coding DNA: TGCGCCAGCAGCCAGATGGGATTGGACGGCTACACCTTC. It translates to CASSQMGLDGYTF.

The chain combines TRBV6-6 with TRBJ2-7; TRBD1 agrees at 7 bases. Germline CDR1 and CDR2: MNHNY and SVGAGI (reference sequence). The CDR3 is 16 amino acids. The junction had 15 bases not matched to a gene; V was cut back by 6 bases and J by 4 bases. The CDR3 reads CASRLNRQGDQYEQYF. CDR3 nucleotide sequence: TGTGCCAGCAGGCTTAACCGACAGGGCGATCAGTACGAGCAGTACTTC.

This clone was recorded once. This rearrangement joins TRBV6-5 to TRBJ2-2; no clear D gene. The ends were cut back, 8 bases at V and 5 bases at J, with 12 bases in the middle. The germline CDR1 and CDR2 sequences are MNHEY and SVGAGI. This CDR3 comprises 13 residues. The CDR3, as DNA: TGTGCCAGCGTCAGAGGACGTACCGGGGAGCTGTTTTTT. Its protein is CASVRGRTGELFF.

The gene calls are TRBV5-1 and TRBJ1-2, with D perhaps TRBD1 (5 bases). CDR3 length equals 11 residues. Trimming cost V 5 bases and J 7 bases, with 9 bases left between them. Germline V gives CDR1 SGHRS, CDR2 YFSETQ. The CDR3 nucleotides read TGCGCCAGCAGTGCAGGGATTGGCTACACCTTC. It codes for CASSAGIGYTF.

The chain combines TRBV29-1 with TRBJ2-3, with a possible D match to TRBD2 (5 bases). CDR1 is SQVTM, CDR2 ANQGSEA, per germline. V was clipped by 3 bases and J by 7 bases, with 17 bases between them. This CDR3 contains 14 residues. The CDR3 reads CSVDRVGVTNTQYF. CDR3 bases: TGCAGCGTTGATCGGGTCGGGGTGACAAATACGCAGTATTTT.

This chain uses TRBV28 with TRBJ2-5, with TRBD1 matching over 8 bases. This CDR3 is 15 amino acids long. Germline V CDR1 and CDR2: MDHEN, SYDVKM. Unmatched junction bases numbered 9, after V lost 4 bases and J lost 5 bases. The CDR3 loop reads CASSYPGGATETQYF. The CDR3 region has the DNA TGTGCCAGCAGTTACCCAGGGGGCGCAACCGAGACCCAGTACTTC.

This clone has a single count. The V call is TRBV27, the J call TRBJ1-5; D unresolved. The CDR3 is made up of 15 amino acids. Per germline, CDR1 MNHEY and CDR2 SMNVEV (reference sequence). Trimming took 4 bases from V and 1 from J, leaving 11 bases between them. The CDR3 DNA reads as TGTGCCAGCAGTTCCAGTCGAGGGAGCAATCAGCCCCAGCATTTT. It is translated as CASSSSRGSNQPQHF.

This clone was observed a single time. The gene calls are TRBV2 and TRBJ1-1; possibly TRBD1 for D (5 bases). The CDR3 is made up of 14 amino acids. Trimming removed 4 bases at V and 1 base at J, with 10 bases between. Germline CDR1 reads SNHLY; CDR2 reads FYNNEI. The CDR3 bases are TGTGCCAGCAGTGTAAAGACAGAGAACACTGAAGCTTTCTTT. Translating it yields CASSVKTENTEAFF.

This clone was recorded only once. The rearrangement joins TRBV7-9 to TRBJ2-5; D is ambiguous. CDR3 size: 15 residues. Germline lookup yields CDR1 SEHNR and CDR2 FQNEAQ (reference sequence). The V gene lost 1 base and the J gene lost 2 bases, with 11 bases spanning the gap. The CDR3 DNA follows: TGTGCCAGCAGCTTAGGGCTGAGTACTCAAGAGACCCAGTACTTC. It codes for CASSLGLSTQETQYF.

The chain recombines TRBV7-3 with TRBJ2-5; the match to TRBD2 covers 10 bases. V lost 5 bases, J lost 5 bases, and 8 bases stayed unmatched. In germline, CDR1 is SGHTA, CDR2 FQGTGA. The CDR3 loop spans 15 amino acids. As DNA, the CDR3 is TGTGCCAGCAGCCGGCTAGCGGGAGCATGGGAGACCCAGTACTTC. This sequence encodes CASSRLAGAWETQYF.

The chain employs TRBV2 and TRBJ1-5; D is ambiguous. V shed 1 base and J shed 6 bases, with 7 bases lying between them. The CDR3 spans 13 residues. Germline CDR1 and CDR2: SNHLY and FYNNEI. Here the CDR3 reads CASSEEVGQPQHF. The CDR3 DNA reads TGTGCCAGCAGTGAAGAAGTCGGTCAGCCCCAGCATTTT. Full variable domain (rest looked up from reference TRBV2 and TRBJ1-5): EPEVTQTPSHQVTQMGQEVILRCVPISNHLYFYWYRQILGQKVEFLVSFYNNEISEKSEIFDDQFSVERPDGSNFTLKIRSTKLEDSAMYFCASSEEVGQPQHFGDGTRLSIL.

The chain has TRBV24-1 and TRBJ1-5, with a tentative D call TRBD1 (5 bases). V was shortened by 5 bases and J by 7 bases, with 11 bases between the two germline ends. The CDR3 length is 13 residues. In germline, CDR1 is KGHDR, CDR2 SFDVKD. CDR3: CATSAGDRQPQHF. CDR3 sequence (DNA): TGTGCCACCAGTGCGGGGGATCGACAGCCCCAGCATTTT.

V is TRBV3-1 (or the pseudogene TRBV3-2) and J is TRBJ2-3; 15 nucleotides line up with TRBD2. V lost 4 bases to trimming and J lost 6 bases; unmatched junction nucleotides: 5. The germline V gene has CDR1 LGHDT and CDR2 YNNKEL (reference sequence). The CDR3 runs 16 residues. This CDR3 reads CASSRWTSGGEDTQYF. CDR3 in DNA: TGTGCCAGCAGCCGCTGGACTAGCGGGGGGGAGGATACGCAGTATTTT.

This chain uses TRBV7-3 with TRBJ1-1, with unresolved D. The CDR3 spans 14 residues. Germline V gene sequence: CDR1 SGHTA, CDR2 FQGTGA. Trimming cost V 5 bases and J 3 bases, with 13 bases left between them. The CDR3: CASSLVGGDTEAFF. The CDR3 DNA reads TGTGCCAGCAGCCTAGTAGGTGGGGACACTGAAGCTTTCTTT.

This clone turned up a few times. The rearrangement joins TRBV4-3 to TRBJ1-3; D unclear. Germline assignment: CDR1 LGHNA and CDR2 YSLEER. V was trimmed by 1 base and J by 4 bases, leaving 11 bases between them. The CDR3 has 15 residues. The CDR3 nucleotides read TGCGCCAGCAGCCAAGCGCGGAGTGAAGGAAACACCATATATTTT. Its translation is CASSQARSEGNTIYF.

The V and J genes are TRBV19 and TRBJ2-7; 8 bases line up with TRBD1. CDR1 and CDR2 (germline): LNHDA, SQIVND (reference sequence). Losses at the gene ends were 10 bases for V and 6 bases for J; bases not matched to a gene: 8. CDR3 length: 12 residues. CDR3 residues: CATGQGRGEQYF. For the CDR3, the DNA is TGTGCCACCGGACAGGGACGGGGCGAGCAGTACTTC. Combining the CDR3 with reference TRBV19 and TRBJ2-7 gives the whole variable domain DGGITQSPKYLFRKEGQNVTLSCEQNLNHDAMYWYRQDPGQGLRLIYYSQIVNDFQKGDIAEGYSVSREKKESFPLTVTSAQKNPTAFYLCATGQGRGEQYFGPGTRLTVT.

This clone was seen only a few times. The V gene is TRBV6-1, the J gene TRBJ1-3; D unclear. Trimming removed 2 bases at V and 0 bases at J, with 5 bases between. CDR1 and CDR2 (germline): MNHNS, SASEGT. CDR3 length: 14 residues. CDR3 coding DNA: TGTGCCAGCAGTGAATCGGGCTCTGGAAACACCATATATTTT. Translation: CASSESGSGNTIYF.

The chain is built from TRBV3-1 (or the pseudogene TRBV3-2) and TRBJ2-5; 11 nucleotides line up with TRBD2. Germline V CDR1 and CDR2: LGHDT, YNNKEL (reference sequence). With V trimmed by 4 bases and J by 3 bases, 4 bases remained unmatched. The CDR3 covers 15 residues. CDR3 loop: CASSLSGGAEETQYF. CDR3 nucleotide sequence: TGTGCCAGCAGCCTTAGCGGGGGGGCCGAAGAGACCCAGTACTTC.

The V and J genes are TRBV7-9 and TRBJ2-5; TRBD2 agrees at 11 bases. Germline trimming cut 2 bases from V and 5 bases from J; bases unmatched to any gene: 7. CDR1 is SEHNR and CDR2 is FQNEAQ in the germline V gene (reference sequence). This CDR3 is built from 16 residues. The CDR3 region has the DNA TGTGCCAGCAGCTTAATAGTAGCGGGAGGGCCCGAGACCCAGTACTTC. Translating it yields CASSLIVAGGPETQYF.

This clone was counted a few times. The CDR3 DNA sequence: TGTGCCAGCAGCTTAGAGGGGGGACTAGCGGGAAGAGAGACCCAGTACTTC. Amino acids: CASSLEGGLAGRETQYF. The V and J genes are TRBV7-2 and TRBJ2-5; 13 positions match TRBD2. The CDR3 runs to 17 residues. Germline V gene lookup returns CDR1 SGHTA and CDR2 FQGNSA. J lost 4 bases, V lost 1 base, and 6 bases had no gene match.

The V gene is TRBV5-8, the J gene TRBJ2-3; 11 bases align to TRBD2. Germline CDR1 SGHTS, CDR2 YDEGEE. This CDR3 is built from 17 residues. The ends lost 2 bases at V and 4 bases at J; junction bases unmatched: 9. The CDR3 bases are TGTGCCAGCAGCTTAGGGGCTACTAGCGGGAGCGCAGATACGCAGTATTTT. Encoded protein: CASSLGATSGSADTQYF.

This chain joins TRBV12-3 or TRBV12-4 and TRBJ2-5; unclear D gene. The CDR3 has 13 residues. V was clipped by 6 bases and J by 1 base, with 9 bases between them. CDR3 region: CASRPDSQETQYF. CDR3 nucleotides: TGTGCCAGCAGGCCCGACTCCCAAGAGACCCAGTACTTC.

V is TRBV6-4 and J is TRBJ1-1; a weak D match, TRBD1 (5 bases). CDR1 is MRHNA, CDR2 SNTAGT, per germline. The CDR3 is 14 residues long. V lost 3 bases to trimming and J lost 1 base, with 9 bases between them. The CDR3 DNA sequence: TGTGCCAGCAGTGAGCAGGGAGGGAACACTGAAGCTTTCTTT. It codes for CASSEQGGNTEAFF.

The J gene is TRBJ2-1, the V gene TRBV12-5; tentatively, D is TRBD2 (5 bases). Germline CDR1 and CDR2: LGHNT and FRNRAP. This CDR3 has 16 residues. Trimming shortened V by 0 bases and J by 8 bases, and 17 bases separated the two germline ends. In DNA form, the CDR3 reads TGTGCTAGTGGTTTGGTAGTAACCCGGGCTAGCTATGAGCAGTTCTTC. This encodes CASGLVVTRASYEQFF.

The chain couples TRBV7-2 to TRBJ1-1; D is unclear. Germline values: CDR1 SGHTA, CDR2 FQGNSA. V was trimmed by 5 bases and J by 7 bases, leaving 20 bases between them. CDR3 length: 15 residues. CDR3 residues: CASSPNSGRPFEAFF. As DNA, the CDR3 is TGTGCCAGCAGCCCGAATTCAGGACGGCCGTTTGAAGCTTTCTTT.

The count of this clone is one. The J gene is TRBJ1-1, the V gene TRBV28; D gene ambiguous. Germline CDR1 is MDHEN and CDR2 is SYDVKM. The CDR3 consists of 16 residues. V shed 0 bases and J shed 0 bases, with 11 bases lying between them. The DNA for the CDR3 is TGTGCCAGCAGTTTATGGGGGTTTCCGATGAACACTGAAGCTTTCTTT. Protein product: CASSLWGFPMNTEAFF.

This chain links TRBV3-1 (or the pseudogene TRBV3-2) with TRBJ2-3; TRBD1 matches 8 bases. CDR1 and CDR2 (germline): LGHDT, YNNKEL (reference sequence). CDR3 length: 17 residues. With V trimmed by 0 bases and J by 3 bases, 8 bases remained unmatched. The chain's CDR3 is CASSQEGGQGGTDTQYF. The CDR3 DNA reads as TGTGCCAGCAGCCAAGAAGGAGGACAGGGTGGGACAGATACGCAGTATTTT.

This clone is a singleton in its sample. J is TRBJ1-6 and V is TRBV4-3; 9 nucleotides align to TRBD1. V gave up 3 bases and J gave up 6 bases; unmatched junction bases: 6. The CDR3 length is 16 residues. Germline V gene sequence: CDR1 LGHNA, CDR2 YSLEER. The CDR3 protein is CASSQITGGSNSPLHF. CDR3 sequence (DNA): TGCGCCAGCAGCCAGATAACAGGGGGCAGTAATTCACCCCTCCACTTT.

The table lists this clone with a count of one. The CDR3 spells CASSPGTRNEKLFF. The CDR3 region has the DNA TGTGCCAGTAGTCCCGGGACAAGGAATGAAAAACTGTTTTTT. J is TRBJ1-4 and V is TRBV19, with D perhaps matching TRBD1 (6 bases). The CDR3 runs 14 residues. Trimming took 5 bases from V and 5 from J, leaving 12 bases between them. CDR1 and CDR2 (germline): LNHDA, SQIVND (reference sequence).